This T cell receptor (beta chain) was captured by sequencing in a study of T cell responses to AZD1222 COVID-19 vaccine. Germline assignment: CDR1 LGHNT and CDR2 FRNRAP. There are 16 residues in the CDR3. The trim removed 2 bases at V and 5 bases at J, leaving 7 bases unmatched. Only in-frame clones appear in the TCRdb table, and some are missing; sequencing was by immunoSEQ multiplex PCR. The sample contains 80,000 or so clones, under 95% of which appear only once. Sequencing used peripheral blood, obtained 28 days after the second AZD1222 dose. The clonotype comes from an adult who received the AZD1222 COVID-19 vaccine. J is TRBJ2-2 and V is TRBV12-5; 8 nucleotides agree with TRBD1. CDR3 DNA: TGTGCTAGTGGTTTGTCGCGACAGGGGACAACCGGGGAGCTGTTTTTT. Protein: CASGLSRQGTTGELFF.